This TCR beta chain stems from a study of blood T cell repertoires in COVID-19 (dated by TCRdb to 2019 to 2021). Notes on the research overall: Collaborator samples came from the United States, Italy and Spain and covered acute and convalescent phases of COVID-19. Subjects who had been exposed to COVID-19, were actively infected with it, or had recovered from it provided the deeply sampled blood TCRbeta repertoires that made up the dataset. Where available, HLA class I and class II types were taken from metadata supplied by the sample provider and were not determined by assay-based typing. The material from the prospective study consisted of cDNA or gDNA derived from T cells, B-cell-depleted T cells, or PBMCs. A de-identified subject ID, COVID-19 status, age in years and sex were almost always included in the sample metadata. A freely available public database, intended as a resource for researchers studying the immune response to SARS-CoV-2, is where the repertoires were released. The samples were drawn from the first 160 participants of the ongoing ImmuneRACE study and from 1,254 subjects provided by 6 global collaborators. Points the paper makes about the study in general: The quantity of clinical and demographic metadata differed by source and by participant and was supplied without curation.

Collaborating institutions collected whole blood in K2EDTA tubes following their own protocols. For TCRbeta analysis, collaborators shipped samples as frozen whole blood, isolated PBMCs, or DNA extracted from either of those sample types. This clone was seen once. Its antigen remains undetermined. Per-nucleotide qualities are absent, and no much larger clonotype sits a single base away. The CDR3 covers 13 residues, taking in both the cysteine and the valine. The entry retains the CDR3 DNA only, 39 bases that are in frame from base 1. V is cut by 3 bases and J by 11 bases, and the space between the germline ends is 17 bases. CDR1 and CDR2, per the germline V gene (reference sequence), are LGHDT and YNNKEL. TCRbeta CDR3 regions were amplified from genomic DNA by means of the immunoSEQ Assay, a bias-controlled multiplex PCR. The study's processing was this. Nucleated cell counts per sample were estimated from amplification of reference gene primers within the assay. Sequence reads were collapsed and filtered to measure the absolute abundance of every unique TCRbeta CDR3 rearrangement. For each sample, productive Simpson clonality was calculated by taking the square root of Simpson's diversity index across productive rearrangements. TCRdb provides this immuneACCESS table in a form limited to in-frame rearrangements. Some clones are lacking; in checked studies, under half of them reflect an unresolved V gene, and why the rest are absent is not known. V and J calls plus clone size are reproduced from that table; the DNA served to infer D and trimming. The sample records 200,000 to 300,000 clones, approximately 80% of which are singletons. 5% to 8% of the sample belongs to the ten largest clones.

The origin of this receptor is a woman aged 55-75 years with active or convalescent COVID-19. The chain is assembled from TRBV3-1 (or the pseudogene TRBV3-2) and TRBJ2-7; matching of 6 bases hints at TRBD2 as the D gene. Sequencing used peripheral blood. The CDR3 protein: CASSQGGGGREYV. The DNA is TGTGCCAGCAGCCAGGGGGGTGGAGGGAGAGAGTACGTC.